This T cell receptor (beta chain) was captured by sequencing in a study of T cell responses to AZD1222 COVID-19 vaccine. Overall study findings and caveats: Donors, mostly white British, included more females; clonal diversity was possibly underestimated.

Remarks on this clone: Its antigen is undetermined.

Assay: immunoSEQ multiplex PCR; the TCRdb copy retains only in-frame clones and omits some. In the table there are 150,000 to 200,000 clones, 94% of which are singletons. The germline CDR1 and CDR2 sequences are MGHRA and YSYEKL. With V trimmed by 3 bases and J by 8 bases, 13 bases remained unmatched. The CDR3 sequence is 16 residues long. The TCR comes from an adult in good health. The J gene is TRBJ1-2, the V gene TRBV4-1; 9 bases are a match to TRBD1. The sequencing used peripheral blood, collected on day 0 of AZD1222 vaccination. The CDR3 here is CASSQRLQGAAGGYTF. The CDR3 nucleotides read TGCGCCAGCAGCCAGAGACTACAGGGGGCGGCGGGCGGCTACACCTTC.